This T cell receptor (beta chain) was identified during a study of blood T cells in healthy people across ages. Study results and caveats: Reliance upon unsorted PBMCs precluded definitive naive versus antigen-experienced comparison.

Germline lookup yields CDR1 SGHRS and CDR2 YFSETQ. The junction had 10 bases not matched to a gene; V was cut back by 2 bases and J by 5 bases. The CDR3 consists of 16 residues. PCR was performed a second time for about 6 to 11 cycles using a sample-barcoded 5' primer and a J-beta primer mix. MiXCR, run by TCRdb on the 5' RACE reads, gives a single entry per CDR3 protein. The table records 700,000 to 950,000 distinct CDR3 sequences, roughly 41% of them present only once. The table lists this clonotype with a few counts. Its antigen remains unidentified. The gene calls are TRBV5-1 and TRBJ2-5, with TRBD1 matching 9 bases. This receptor was taken from a woman aged 60 to 75 in good health. Sequenced material: blood. The CDR3 loop reads CASSFEPGQGGETQYF. In nucleotides, the CDR3 is TGCGCCAGCAGCTTCGAACCGGGACAGGGAGGGGAGACCCAGTACTTC.